The rows below give T cell receptor beta chains drawn from one sample of a study of shared clonotypes between healthy human individuals. Method: immunoSEQ multiplex PCR; TCRdb's copy keeps in-frame clones and lacks some. The sample includes hundreds of thousands of clones, roughly 79% seen only once; the top ten take about 11%. Sample: PBMCs. The receptors come from a woman in her thirties or forties in good health. Some clones in this sample may be carry-over from other donors' samples. Each CDR3 is given with its conserved first and last residue. The order of the fields is CDR3 length, D gene, clone size, V gene, J gene, CDR3 protein, CDR3 DNA. D genes are given only for firm matches. Some rows have no size entry. The others give once, few or many, or a class for an expanded clone.

len: 14
d_gene: TRBD1
abundance: few
v_gene: TRBV5-1
j_gene: TRBJ2-1
CDR3aa: CASSFGTGVGEQFF
CDR3nt: TGCGCCAGCAGCTTTGGGACAGGGGTAGGGGAGCAGTTCTTC

len: 15
d_gene: .
abundance: .
v_gene: TRBV9
j_gene: TRBJ1-1
CDR3aa: CASSYSSEAGTEAFF
CDR3nt: TGTGCCAGCAGTTACTCATCCGAGGCGGGCACTGAAGCTTTCTTT

len: 15
d_gene: .
abundance: .
v_gene: TRBV10-3
j_gene: TRBJ2-5
CDR3aa: CAISARGNSQETQYF
CDR3nt: TGTGCCATCAGTGCTCGCGGAAATTCCCAAGAGACCCAGTACTTC

len: 14
d_gene: TRBD1
abundance: .
v_gene: TRBV5-1
j_gene: TRBJ1-1
CDR3aa: CASSAGQGGTEAFF
CDR3nt: TGCGCCAGCAGCGCGGGACAGGGAGGTACTGAAGCTTTCTTT

len: 15
d_gene: .
abundance: many
v_gene: TRBV6-1
j_gene: TRBJ1-5
CDR3aa: CASSEESRGFQPQHF
CDR3nt: TGTGCCAGCAGTGAAGAAAGTAGGGGTTTTCAGCCCCAGCATTTT

len: 15
d_gene: .
abundance: .
v_gene: TRBV7-2
j_gene: TRBJ1-1
CDR3aa: CASSLGIGASTEAFF
CDR3nt: TGTGCCAGCAGCTTAGGGATTGGGGCCAGCACTGAAGCTTTCTTT

len: 14
d_gene: TRBD1
abundance: .
v_gene: TRBV5-4
j_gene: TRBJ1-4
CDR3aa: CASSTTGTNEKLFF
CDR3nt: TGTGCCAGCAGCACGACAGGGACTAATGAAAAACTGTTTTTT

len: 14
d_gene: .
abundance: many
v_gene: TRBV15
j_gene: TRBJ2-7
CDR3aa: CATSREGVSYEQYF
CDR3nt: TGTGCCACCAGCAGAGAGGGGGTAAGCTACGAGCAGTACTTC

len: 14
d_gene: .
abundance: .
v_gene: TRBV9
j_gene: TRBJ2-7
CDR3aa: CASSVDVGAYEQYF
CDR3nt: TGTGCCAGCAGCGTAGATGTGGGGGCCTACGAGCAGTACTTC

len: 14
d_gene: TRBD2
abundance: .
v_gene: TRBV18
j_gene: TRBJ2-7
CDR3aa: CASSPGLAGGEQYF
CDR3nt: TGTGCCAGCTCACCGGGACTAGCGGGAGGCGAGCAGTACTTC

len: 14
d_gene: .
abundance: .
v_gene: TRBV27
j_gene: TRBJ2-3
CDR3aa: CASNPTASTDTQYF
CDR3nt: TGTGCCAGCAACCCGACAGCTAGCACAGATACGCAGTATTTT

len: 14
d_gene: .
abundance: .
v_gene: TRBV5-1
j_gene: TRBJ1-4
CDR3aa: CASSRGTLNEKLFF
CDR3nt: TGCGCCAGCAGTAGGGGGACTCTTAATGAAAAACTGTTTTTT

len: 12
d_gene: .
abundance: .
v_gene: TRBV12-5
j_gene: TRBJ1-2
CDR3aa: CASGPTGLGYTF
CDR3nt: TGTGCTAGTGGGCCCACAGGGCTTGGCTACACCTTC

len: 14
d_gene: .
abundance: .
v_gene: TRBV11-1
j_gene: TRBJ1-2
CDR3aa: CASSPHWGPGGYTF
CDR3nt: TGTGCCAGCAGCCCTCATTGGGGTCCGGGGGGCTACACCTTC

len: 11
d_gene: .
abundance: .
v_gene: TRBV28
j_gene: TRBJ2-7
CDR3aa: CASSLNWDQYF
CDR3nt: TGTGCCAGCAGTTTAAACTGGGACCAGTACTTC

len: 16
d_gene: TRBD2
abundance: .
v_gene: TRBV5-1
j_gene: TRBJ2-3
CDR3aa: CASSQTLAGFTDTQYF
CDR3nt: TGCGCCAGCAGCCAAACCCTAGCGGGATTCACAGATACGCAGTATTTT

len: 13
d_gene: TRBD1
abundance: .
v_gene: TRBV30
j_gene: TRBJ2-7
CDR3aa: CACQGVSPYEQYF
CDR3nt: TGTGCCTGCCAGGGGGTATCGCCCTACGAGCAGTACTTC

len: 16
d_gene: .
abundance: .
v_gene: TRBV7-8
j_gene: TRBJ2-7
CDR3aa: CASSLGARSPSYEQYF
CDR3nt: TGTGCCAGCAGCTTAGGCGCCAGATCCCCGTCCTACGAGCAGTACTTC

len: 14
d_gene: .
abundance: .
v_gene: TRBV19
j_gene: TRBJ2-5
CDR3aa: CASSVQTGQETQYF
CDR3nt: TGTGCCAGTAGTGTCCAGACAGGCCAAGAGACCCAGTACTTC